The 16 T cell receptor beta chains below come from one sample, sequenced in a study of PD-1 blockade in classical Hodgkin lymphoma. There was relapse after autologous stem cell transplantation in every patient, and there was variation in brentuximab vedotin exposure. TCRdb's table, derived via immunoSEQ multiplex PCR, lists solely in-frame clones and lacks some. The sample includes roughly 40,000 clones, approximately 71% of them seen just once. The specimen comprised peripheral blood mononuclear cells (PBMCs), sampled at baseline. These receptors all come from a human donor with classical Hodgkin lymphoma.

CDR3 sequence: CASSDGGSRANVLTF. CDR3 DNA: TGTGCCAGCAGTGACGGGGGGTCGCGGGCCAACGTCCTGACTTTC. The chain couples TRBV6-4 to TRBJ2-6, with D maybe TRBD2 (6 bases). CDR3 size: 15 residues. Deletions cut 2 bases from V and 5 bases from J, with 10 bases between. Germline V CDR1 and CDR2: MRHNA, SNTAGT.

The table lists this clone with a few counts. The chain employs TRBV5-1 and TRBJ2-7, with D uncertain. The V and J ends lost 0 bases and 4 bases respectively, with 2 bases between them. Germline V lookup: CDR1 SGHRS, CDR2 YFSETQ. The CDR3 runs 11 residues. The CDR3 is CASSLEYEQYF. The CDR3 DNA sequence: TGCGCCAGCAGCTTGGAGTACGAGCAGTACTTC.

The CDR3 DNA reads as TGTGCCAGCAGTTTAAAACGGAGTACGCAGTATTTT. This translates into CASSLKRSTQYF. The V call is TRBV28, the J call TRBJ2-3; D is ambiguous. The V end was cut by 2 bases, the J end by 8 bases, with 8 bases between. The CDR3 consists of 12 residues. Germline V gene data show CDR1 as MDHEN and CDR2 as SYDVKM.

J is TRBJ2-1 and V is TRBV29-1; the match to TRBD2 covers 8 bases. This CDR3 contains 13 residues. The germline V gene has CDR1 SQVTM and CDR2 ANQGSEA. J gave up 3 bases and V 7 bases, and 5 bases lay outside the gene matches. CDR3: CSGTTSGYNEQFF. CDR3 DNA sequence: TGCAGCGGAACAACTAGCGGCTACAATGAGCAGTTCTTC.

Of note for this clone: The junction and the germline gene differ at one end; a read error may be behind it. Here the CDR3 reads CASSIVSSAGVSIF. The CDR3 bases are TGTGCCAGCAGTATTGTGTCGTCGGCGGGAGTCTCGATCTTC. The V call is TRBV28, the J call TRBJ2-1; 7 bases map to TRBD2. Germline assignment: CDR1 MDHEN and CDR2 SYDVKM. CDR3 length equals 14 residues.

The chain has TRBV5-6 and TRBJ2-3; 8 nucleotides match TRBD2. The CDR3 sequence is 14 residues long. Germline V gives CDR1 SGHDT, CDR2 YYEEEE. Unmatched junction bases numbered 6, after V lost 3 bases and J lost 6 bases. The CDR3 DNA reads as TGTGCCAGCAGCTCCGGGCCGGGAGGGGATACGCAGTATTTT. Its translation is CASSSGPGGDTQYF.

The DNA of the CDR3 is TGTGCCAGCACCCAGGAGGAGTTCCAATTCTTC. Residues: CASTQEEFQFF. The rearrangement uses TRBV11-1 and TRBJ2-1; the D gene is possibly TRBD2 (5 bases). Germline V CDR1 and CDR2: SGHAT, FQDESV (reference sequence). CDR3 length: 11 residues. Deletions cut 7 bases from V and 16 bases from J, with 17 bases between. The entire variable domain, with the rest obtained from reference TRBV11-1 and TRBJ2-1, is as follows: EAEVAQSPRYKITEKSQAVAFWCDPISGHATLYWYRQILGQGPELLVQFQDESVVDDSQLPKDRFSAERLKGVDSTLKIQPAELGDSAMYLCASTQEEFQFFGPGTRLTVL.

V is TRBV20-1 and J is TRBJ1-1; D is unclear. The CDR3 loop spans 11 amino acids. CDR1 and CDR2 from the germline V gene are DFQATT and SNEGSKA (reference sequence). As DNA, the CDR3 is TGCATTACTGGCGGGAGCACTGAAGCTTTCTTT. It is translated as CITGGSTEAFF.

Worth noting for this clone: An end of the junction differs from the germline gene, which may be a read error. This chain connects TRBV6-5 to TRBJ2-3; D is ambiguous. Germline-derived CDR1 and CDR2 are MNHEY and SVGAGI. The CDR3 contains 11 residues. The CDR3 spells CASTGTDTQYF. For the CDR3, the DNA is TGTGCGAGCACGGGCACAGATACGCAGTATTTT.

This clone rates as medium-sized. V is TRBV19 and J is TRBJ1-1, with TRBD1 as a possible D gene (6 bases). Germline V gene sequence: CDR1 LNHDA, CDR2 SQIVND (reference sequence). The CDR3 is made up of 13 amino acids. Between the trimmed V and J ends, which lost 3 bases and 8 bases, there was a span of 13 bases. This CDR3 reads CASSIYGGAEAFF. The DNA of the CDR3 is TGTGCCAGTAGTATTTACGGGGGCGCGGAAGCTTTCTTT.

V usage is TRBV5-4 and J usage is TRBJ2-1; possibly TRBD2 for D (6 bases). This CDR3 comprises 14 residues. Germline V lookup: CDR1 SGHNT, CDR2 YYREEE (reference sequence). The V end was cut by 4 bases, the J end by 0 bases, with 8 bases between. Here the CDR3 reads CASSQAGSYNEQFF. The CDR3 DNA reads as TGTGCCAGCAGCCAAGCGGGCTCCTACAATGAGCAGTTCTTC.

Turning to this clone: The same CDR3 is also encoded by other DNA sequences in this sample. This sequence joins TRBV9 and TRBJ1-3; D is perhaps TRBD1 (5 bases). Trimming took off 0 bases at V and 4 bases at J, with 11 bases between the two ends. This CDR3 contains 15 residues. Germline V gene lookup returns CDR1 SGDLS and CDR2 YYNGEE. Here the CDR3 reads CASSVAGETGNTIYF. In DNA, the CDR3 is TGTGCCAGCAGCGTAGCGGGGGAAACGGGAAACACCATATATTTT.

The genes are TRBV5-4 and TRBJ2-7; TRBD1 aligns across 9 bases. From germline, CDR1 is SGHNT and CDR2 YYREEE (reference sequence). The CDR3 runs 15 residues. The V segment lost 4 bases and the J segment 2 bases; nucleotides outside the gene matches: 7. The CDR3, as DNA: TGTGCCAGCAGCCCCCCGGGACAGGGAGCCTACGAGCAGTACTTC. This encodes CASSPPGQGAYEQYF.

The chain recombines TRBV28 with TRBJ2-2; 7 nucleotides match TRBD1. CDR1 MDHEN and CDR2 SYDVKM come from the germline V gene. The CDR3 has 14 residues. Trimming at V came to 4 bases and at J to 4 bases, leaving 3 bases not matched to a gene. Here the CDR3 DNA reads TGTGCCAGCAGTTCTAGGGGGCGCACCGGGGAGCTGTTTTTT. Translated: CASSSRGRTGELFF.

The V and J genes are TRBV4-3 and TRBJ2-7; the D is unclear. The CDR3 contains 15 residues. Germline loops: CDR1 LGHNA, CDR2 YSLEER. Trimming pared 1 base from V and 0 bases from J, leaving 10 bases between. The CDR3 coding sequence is TGCGCCAGCAGCCAAGGAACCGGGCCCTCCTACGAGCAGTACTTC. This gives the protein CASSQGTGPSYEQYF.

The CDR3 nucleotides are TGCGCCAGCAGCTTGGCCGTCGGGACTTCGGCGGGAAACACCATATATTTT. Translating gives CASSLAVGTSAGNTIYF. This chain uses TRBV5-1 with TRBJ1-3, with D maybe TRBD1 (5 bases). The CDR3 consists of 17 residues. V was clipped by 0 bases and J by 4 bases, with 17 bases between them. Germline values: CDR1 SGHRS, CDR2 YFSETQ. Looking up the rest from reference TRBV5-1 and TRBJ1-3 gives the full variable domain: KAGVTQTPRYLIKTRGQQVTLSCSPISGHRSVSWYQQTPGQGLQFLFEYFSETQRNKGNFPGRFSGRQFSNSRSEMNVSTLELGDSALYLCASSLAVGTSAGNTIYFGEGSWLTVV.